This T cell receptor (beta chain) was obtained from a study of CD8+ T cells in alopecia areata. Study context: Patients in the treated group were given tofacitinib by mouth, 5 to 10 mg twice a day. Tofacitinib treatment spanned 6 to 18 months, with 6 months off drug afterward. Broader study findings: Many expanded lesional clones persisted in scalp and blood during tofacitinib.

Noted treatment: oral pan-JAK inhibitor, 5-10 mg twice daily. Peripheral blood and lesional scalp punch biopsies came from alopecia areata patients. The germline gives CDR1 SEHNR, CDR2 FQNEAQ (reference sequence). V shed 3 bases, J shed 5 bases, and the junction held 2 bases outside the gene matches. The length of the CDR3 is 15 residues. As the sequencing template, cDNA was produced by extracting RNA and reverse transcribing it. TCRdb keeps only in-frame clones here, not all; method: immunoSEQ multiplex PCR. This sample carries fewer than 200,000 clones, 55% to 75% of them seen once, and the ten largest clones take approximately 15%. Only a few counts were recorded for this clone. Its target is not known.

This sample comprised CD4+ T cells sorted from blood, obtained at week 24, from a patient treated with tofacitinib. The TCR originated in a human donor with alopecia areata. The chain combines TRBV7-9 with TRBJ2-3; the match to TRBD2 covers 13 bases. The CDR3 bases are TGTGCCAGCAGCTTTGGACTAGCGGGGGTAGATACGCAGTATTTT. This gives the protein CASSFGLAGVDTQYF.